The 3 T cell receptor beta chains in this list originate from one sample, sequenced in a study of T cell responses to AZD1222 COVID-19 vaccine. Clones were read by immunoSEQ multiplex PCR, and TCRdb kept only the in-frame ones, dropping some. Among about 110,000 clones listed, approximately 94% were seen once. The specimen was peripheral blood, collected 28 days after the second AZD1222 dose. Every receptor here comes from an adult who received the AZD1222 COVID-19 vaccine.

The V call is TRBV5-1, the J call TRBJ1-2, with D possibly matching TRBD1 (5 bases). Germline CDR1 reads SGHRS; CDR2 reads YFSETQ. The CDR3 contains 14 residues. With 4 bases removed from V and 4 bases from J, the gap between germline ends came to 14 bases. CDR3 loop: CASSPGGESYGYTF. The CDR3 DNA is TGCGCCAGCAGCCCGGGGGGTGAGAGCTATGGCTACACCTTC.

The rearrangement uses TRBV4-1 and TRBJ2-2; tentatively, D is TRBD1 or TRBD2 (6 bases each). Trimming cost V 0 bases and J 3 bases, with 17 bases left between them. The CDR3 consists of 18 residues. Germline CDR1 reads MGHRA; CDR2 reads YSYEKL. CDR3 region: CASSQDFAWGAYTGELFF. CDR3 sequence (DNA): TGCGCCAGCAGCCAAGATTTCGCGTGGGGGGCGTACACCGGGGAGCTGTTTTTT.

The chain uses TRBV7-9 and TRBJ1-3, with TRBD1 as a possible D gene (6 bases). CDR1 and CDR2 (germline): SEHNR, FQNEAQ (reference sequence). The CDR3 extends over 16 amino acids. V was shortened by 6 bases and J by 1 base, with 16 bases between the two germline ends. This CDR3 is CASSPMPGQSGNTIYF. CDR3 nucleotide sequence: TGTGCCAGCAGTCCTATGCCGGGACAATCTGGAAACACCATATATTTT. The entire variable domain, with the rest obtained from reference TRBV7-9 and TRBJ1-3, is as follows: DTGVSQNPRHKITKRGQNVTFRCDPISEHNRLYWYRQTLGQGPEFLTYFQNEAQLEKSRLLSDRFSAERPKGSFSTLEIQRTEQGDSAMYLCASSPMPGQSGNTIYFGEGSWLTVV.